The clone carrying this T cell receptor (beta chain) turned up a few times. The antigen remains unidentified. These data belong to a study of vaccination and CD4 T cells after COVID-19. In the study overall: Cultures designated as controls were supplied with a CEFX pool, an HIV-1 Nef pool, or no peptide.

Cultured CD4+ T cells had their DNA profiled by the Oncomine TCR Beta short-read assay. A single record per CDR3 protein comes from TCRdb applying MiXCR to the PCR reads. The sample yields 23,000 or so distinct CDR3 sequences, over 40% seen once. Described time point: late sampling 161 to 241 days after vaccination in a few convalescent patients. Treatment described: roughly nine-day PBMC culture with coronavirus spike peptide pools or control peptides (ViraFEST assay). Specimen: CD4+ T cells from blood, cultured in vitro, collected about 7 months after SARS-CoV-2 vaccination. The clonotype was recovered from a human donor who had recovered from COVID-19.

This CDR3 reads CAISDSEDTQYF. The CDR3 nucleotides are TGTGCCATCAGTGACTCCGAGGATACGCAGTATTTT. The rearrangement joins TRBV10-3 to TRBJ2-3, with unresolved D. The CDR3 loop spans 12 amino acids. V lost 3 bases, J lost 6 bases, and 7 bases lay in between. Germline CDR1 is ENHRY and CDR2 is SYGVKD.